A selection of T cell receptor beta chains follows, all from one sample in a study of T-cell reconstitution after alpha-beta-depleted transplantation in children. TCRdb processed the PCR reads anew with MiXCR; each CDR3 protein has one entry. This sample yields around 700,000 distinct CDR3 sequences, of which 10% to 15% are seen a single time; 0.79% belongs to the top ten. The source was PBMCs, collected before TCRalphabeta/CD19-depleted stem cell transplant. The receptor source for this set is a girl aged 2-10 years with congenital amegakaryocytic thrombocytopenia, due to receive a stem cell transplant. CDR3s include the opening cysteine and the closing phenylalanine or tryptophan. Each record gives: V gene, D gene, J gene, clone size, CDR3 DNA, CDR3 protein. D genes are given only for firm matches. Clone size appears in some rows only: once, few, many, or a class for an expanded clone.

v_gene: TRBV5-1
d_gene: NA
j_gene: TRBJ2-6
abundance: many
CDR3nt: TGCGCCAGCAGCTTGGGGCAGGGAAGCTCTGGGGCCAACGTCCTGACTTTC
CDR3aa: CASSLGQGSSGANVLTF

v_gene: TRBV10-3
d_gene: NA
j_gene: TRBJ2-6
abundance: NA
CDR3nt: TGTGCCATCAGTACAACCCCCTCTGGGGCCAACGTCCTGACTTTC
CDR3aa: CAISTTPSGANVLTF

v_gene: TRBV5-6
d_gene: NA
j_gene: TRBJ2-2
abundance: few
CDR3nt: TGTGCCAGCAGCGGGGGACCTACGATATCCACCGGGGAGCTGTTTTTT
CDR3aa: CASSGGPTISTGELFF

v_gene: TRBV5-1
d_gene: NA
j_gene: TRBJ2-5
abundance: NA
CDR3nt: TGCGCCAGCAGCTTATGGGTCCTACGACTTCGGGAGACCCAGTACTTC
CDR3aa: CASSLWVLRLRETQYF

v_gene: TRBV2
d_gene: NA
j_gene: TRBJ2-1
abundance: few
CDR3nt: TGTGCCAGCAGTGATTATTACTACAATGAGCAGTTCTTC
CDR3aa: CASSDYYYNEQFF

v_gene: TRBV29-1
d_gene: NA
j_gene: TRBJ2-7
abundance: many
CDR3nt: TGCAGCGTTGAAAGGGACACCTACGAGCAGTACTTC
CDR3aa: CSVERDTYEQYF

v_gene: TRBV20-1
d_gene: NA
j_gene: TRBJ1-2
abundance: many
CDR3nt: TGCAGTGCTAGAGGGACAGACGCCTATGGCTACACCTTC
CDR3aa: CSARGTDAYGYTF

v_gene: TRBV29-1
d_gene: NA
j_gene: TRBJ2-2
abundance: many
CDR3nt: TGCAGCGTTGTTTCCGGCAGGGGCGAAAGAACTACCGGGGAGCTGTTTTTT
CDR3aa: CSVVSGRGERTTGELFF

v_gene: TRBV7-6
d_gene: TRBD1
j_gene: TRBJ1-1
abundance: many
CDR3nt: TGTGCCAGCAGCTTAAACAGGGGAGGAACTGAAGCTTTCTTT
CDR3aa: CASSLNRGGTEAFF

v_gene: TRBV5-5
d_gene: NA
j_gene: TRBJ1-4
abundance: few
CDR3nt: TGTGCCAGCAGCTTTAGAGGGGCAGGCGAAAAACTGTTTTTT
CDR3aa: CASSFRGAGEKLFF

v_gene: TRBV5-1
d_gene: NA
j_gene: TRBJ2-6
abundance: NA
CDR3nt: TGCGCCAGCCAGAGGACCACAGGGTCTGGGGCCAACGTCCTGACTTTC
CDR3aa: CASQRTTGSGANVLTF

v_gene: TRBV7-2
d_gene: TRBD2
j_gene: TRBJ2-1
abundance: few
CDR3nt: TGTGCCAGCAGCACGTTTAGCGGGAGGGCCCTCGGCGAGCAGTTCTTC
CDR3aa: CASSTFSGRALGEQFF

v_gene: TRBV30
d_gene: NA
j_gene: TRBJ1-2
abundance: NA
CDR3nt: TGTGCCTGGAACCAAAACTGGGAGCAGTCCCATGGCTACACCTTC
CDR3aa: CAWNQNWEQSHGYTF

v_gene: TRBV7-2
d_gene: NA
j_gene: TRBJ2-4
abundance: many
CDR3nt: TGTGCCAGCAGCCTTCAGACAGAGTCCAAAAACATTCAGTACTTC
CDR3aa: CASSLQTESKNIQYF

v_gene: TRBV7-9
d_gene: NA
j_gene: TRBJ1-1
abundance: many
CDR3nt: TGTGCCAGCAGCATAGAACAGGGTAGGAACACTGAAGCTTTCTTT
CDR3aa: CASSIEQGRNTEAFF

v_gene: TRBV4-2
d_gene: TRBD2
j_gene: TRBJ2-5
abundance: few
CDR3nt: TGTGCCAGCAGCCAAGCTCCTCGACTAGCGGGAGGAGAGACCCAGTACTTC
CDR3aa: CASSQAPRLAGGETQYF

v_gene: TRBV6-2/TRBV6-3
d_gene: NA
j_gene: TRBJ2-5
abundance: NA
CDR3nt: TGTGCCAGCAGTAAGATAAACAGGGACCAAGAGACCCAGTACTTC
CDR3aa: CASSKINRDQETQYF

v_gene: TRBV28
d_gene: NA
j_gene: TRBJ1-3
abundance: NA
CDR3nt: TGTGCCAGCAGTTTAACCCACCGGATCAACACCATATATTTT
CDR3aa: CASSLTHRINTIYF